Below are 13 T cell receptor beta chains sequenced from a single sample in a study of vaccination effects on CD4 cells after COVID-19. When around 10 days of culture had elapsed, CD4+ T cells were isolated. Two doses of BNT162b2 or mRNA-1273 vaccine were administered to participants. Repertoires were generated with immunoSEQ multiplex PCR, while TCRdb's copy carries only in-frame clones and drops some. The sample consists of about 39,000 clones, around 66% of them appearing once. No antigen has been identified for these receptors. The input for sequencing was CD4+ T cells from PBMCs cultured without peptide, taken after COVID-19 vaccination. The receptors come from a human donor who received a COVID-19 vaccine.

This chain uses TRBV5-1 with TRBJ1-6, with D uncertain. This CDR3 spans 14 amino acids. Trimming took 5 bases from V and 9 from J, leaving 15 bases between them. CDR1 is SGHRS, CDR2 YFSETQ, per germline. CDR3 DNA sequence: TGCGCCAGCAGGCCCGGACGCGATCTTTCACCCCTCCACTTT. Its translation: CASRPGRDLSPLHF.

This clone was recorded a few times. V gene TRBV6-6 combines with J gene TRBJ1-4; 7 bases line up with TRBD1. Germline V gene sequence: CDR1 MNHNY, CDR2 SVGAGI (reference sequence). The CDR3 is 15 amino acids. Losses at the gene ends were 2 bases for V and 5 bases for J; bases not matched to a gene: 5. CDR3 sequence: CASSYRDSRNEKLFF. The CDR3 DNA reads as TGTGCCAGCAGTTACCGGGACAGCAGGAATGAAAAACTGTTTTTT.

Worth noting for this clone: Other DNA sequences of this sample code for an identical CDR3. The chain links TRBV13 to TRBJ1-2, with no clear D. V gave up 6 bases and J gave up 5 bases, with 28 bases separating them. This CDR3 region has 18 residues. Germline V gives CDR1 PRHDT, CDR2 FYEKMQ (reference sequence). CDR3 in amino acids: CASRLERERATGYYGYTF. The DNA for the CDR3 is TGTGCCAGCAGACTCGAGCGGGAAAGGGCCACGGGCTATTATGGCTACACCTTC.

This clone was observed a single time. The gene calls are TRBV6-6 and TRBJ2-7; D is perhaps TRBD1 or TRBD2 (5 bases each). The germline V and J ends were trimmed by 8 bases and 2 bases, with 19 bases remaining between them. The CDR3 length is 15 residues. Germline V gives CDR1 MNHNY, CDR2 SVGAGI (reference sequence). The CDR3 is CASGTLTLKPYEQYF. CDR3 in DNA: TGTGCCAGCGGGACCTTAACCCTGAAGCCCTACGAGCAGTACTTC.

The V call is TRBV10-2, the J call TRBJ2-1, with unresolved D. Trimming removed 0 bases from V and 1 base from J, with 13 bases in between. CDR1 is WSHSY and CDR2 is SAAADI in the germline V gene. This CDR3 is built from 17 residues. This chain's CDR3 is CASSESVQETSYNEQFF. For the CDR3, the DNA is TGCGCCAGCAGTGAGTCGGTCCAGGAGACGTCCTACAATGAGCAGTTCTTC.

This rearrangement joins TRBV6-1 to TRBJ2-7; 9 positions agree with TRBD2. CDR3 length: 16 amino acids. V trimming: 6 bases; J trimming: 6 bases; junction bases outside the gene matches: 15. Germline V gene sequence: CDR1 MNHNS, CDR2 SASEGT. CDR3 loop: CASRELPGTSPLEQYF. CDR3 nucleotides: TGTGCCAGCAGGGAACTGCCGGGGACTAGCCCTCTCGAGCAGTACTTC.

The CDR3 loop reads CASTGTGATTNEKLFF. CDR3 DNA: TGCGCCAGCACCGGGACAGGGGCAACAACTAATGAAAAACTGTTTTTT. The chain carries TRBV4-1 and TRBJ1-4; 10 bases fit TRBD1. CDR3 length equals 16 residues. CDR1 MGHRA and CDR2 YSYEKL come from the germline V gene. The V gene end was trimmed by 7 bases and the J gene end by 0 bases; junction bases not matched to a gene: 5.

The genes are TRBV5-1 and TRBJ1-1; D not resolved. V was clipped by 4 bases and J by 3 bases, with 7 bases between them. The germline V gene has CDR1 SGHRS and CDR2 YFSETQ. CDR3 length: 12 amino acids. CDR3 sequence reads: CASSGVDTEAFF. Here the CDR3 DNA reads TGCGCCAGCAGCGGGGTGGACACTGAAGCTTTCTTT.

This clone has only a few counts. The chain combines TRBV5-1 with TRBJ1-1; TRBD1 is a possible D gene (5 bases). CDR1 SGHRS and CDR2 YFSETQ come from the germline V gene. V was pared by 0 bases and J by 8 bases, with 11 bases between. This CDR3 contains 13 residues. CDR3 DNA: TGCGCCAGCAGCTTGGCTTCGGGGGAGGAAGCTTTCTTT. Its translation is CASSLASGEEAFF.

This sequence joins TRBV5-5 and TRBJ2-1, with D possibly being TRBD1 (5 bases). The CDR3 contains 16 residues. The V gene's germline CDR1 is SGHKS and CDR2 YYEKEE (reference sequence). V lost 0 bases and J lost 4, with 14 bases in between. Here the CDR3 reads CASSLGSQGTYNEQFF. CDR3 nucleotide sequence: TGTGCCAGCAGCTTGGGCAGCCAGGGCACTTACAATGAGCAGTTCTTC. Filled out from reference TRBV5-5 and TRBJ2-1, the complete variable domain reads DAGVTQSPTHLIKTRGQQVTLRCSPISGHKSVSWYQQVLGQGPQFIFQYYEKEERGRGNFPDRFSARQFPNYSSELNVNALLLGDSALYLCASSLGSQGTYNEQFFGPGTRLTVL.

In its sample, this clone was seen a few times. The chain has TRBV5-1 and TRBJ2-7, with 13 bases lining up with TRBD2. The germline V gene has CDR1 SGHRS and CDR2 YFSETQ. The CDR3 has 17 amino acids. The trim removed 4 bases at V and 1 base at J, leaving 8 bases unmatched. CDR3 sequence: CASSLTSGRLNSYEQYF. As DNA, the CDR3 is TGCGCCAGCAGCCTGACTAGCGGGAGGCTTAATTCCTACGAGCAGTACTTC.

V gene TRBV9 combines with J gene TRBJ2-1; D gene unclear. The germline CDR1 and CDR2 sequences are SGDLS and YYNGEE. CDR3 length equals 16 residues. Trimming took 0 bases from V and 0 from J, leaving 10 bases between them. The CDR3 here is CASSVVSGASYNEQFF. The DNA for the CDR3 is TGTGCCAGCAGCGTAGTAAGTGGAGCCTCCTACAATGAGCAGTTCTTC.

This clone has a handful of counts. The junction departs from the called germline gene at one end, perhaps through a read error. The chain is built from TRBV20-1 and TRBJ1-5; 8 nucleotides agree with TRBD1. The germline gives CDR1 DFQATT, CDR2 SNEGSKA (reference sequence). CDR3 length equals 11 residues. The CDR3 region is CSASGRTGPLF. DNA for the CDR3: TGCAGTGCTAGTGGCCGGACAGGGCCTCTTTTT.